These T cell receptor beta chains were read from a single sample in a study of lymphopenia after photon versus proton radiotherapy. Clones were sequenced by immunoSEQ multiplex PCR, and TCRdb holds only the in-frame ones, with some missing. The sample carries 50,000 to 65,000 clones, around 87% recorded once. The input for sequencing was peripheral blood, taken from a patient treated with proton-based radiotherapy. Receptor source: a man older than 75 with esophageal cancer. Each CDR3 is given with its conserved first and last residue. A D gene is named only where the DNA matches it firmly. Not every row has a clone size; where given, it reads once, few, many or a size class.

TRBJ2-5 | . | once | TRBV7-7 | TGTGCCAGCAGCTTAGGACCACCCACAGAGACCCAGTACTTC | CASSLGPPTETQYF
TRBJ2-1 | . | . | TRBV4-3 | TGCGCCGGCCACCACTGGGGGCAAAATGAGCAGTTCTTC | CAGHHWGQNEQFF
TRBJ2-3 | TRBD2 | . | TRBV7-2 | TGTGCCAGCAGCTTACAGGCGGGACTAGCGGGGGGGGGCGCAGATACGCAGTATTTT | CASSLQAGLAGGGADTQYF
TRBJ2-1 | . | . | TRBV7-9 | TGTGCCAGCAGCTTGGTCTGGGGTGGTGAGCAGTTCTTC | CASSLVWGGEQFF
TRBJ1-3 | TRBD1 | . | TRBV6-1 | TGTGCCAGCAGTAGGACAGGGACCTCTGGAAACACCATATATTTT | CASSRTGTSGNTIYF
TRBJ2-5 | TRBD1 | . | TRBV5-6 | TGTGCCAGCAGCTTGGTTCCGACAGGGGCAGTGAAGACCCAGTACTTC | CASSLVPTGAVKTQYF
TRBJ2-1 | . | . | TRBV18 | TGTGCCAGCTCCCCGGCTAGCAGTGGTAATGAGCAGTTCTTC | CASSPASSGNEQFF
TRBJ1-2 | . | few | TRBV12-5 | TGTGCTAGTGGTCCAGACAGTCTCTATGGCTACACCTTC | CASGPDSLYGYTF
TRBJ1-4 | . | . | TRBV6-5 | TGTGCCAGCAGGAGTGCAACTAATGAAAAACTGTTTTTT | CASRSATNEKLFF
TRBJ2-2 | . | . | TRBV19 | TGTGCCACCCTTACCGGGGGAGATTTCACCCCGAACACCGGGGAGCTGTTTTTT | CATLTGGDFTPNTGELFF
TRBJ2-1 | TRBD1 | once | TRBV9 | TGTGCCAGCAGCGTAGCGGGACAGGCCACTACAAATGAGCAGTTCTTC | CASSVAGQATTNEQFF
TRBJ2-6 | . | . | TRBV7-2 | TGTGCCAGCAGCTTAACCCCCTCTGGGGCCAACGTCCTGACTTTC | CASSLTPSGANVLTF
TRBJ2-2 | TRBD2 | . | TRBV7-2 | TGTGCCAGCAGCTTAAGGGGACTAGGTACCGGGGAGCTGTTTTTT | CASSLRGLGTGELFF
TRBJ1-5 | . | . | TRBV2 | TGTGCCAGCAGTCCCACAGGGAACAGCAATCAGCCCCAGCATTTT | CASSPTGNSNQPQHF
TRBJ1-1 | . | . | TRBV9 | TGTGCCAGCAGCCAGGGACAAGCGGACACTGAAGCTTTCTTT | CASSQGQADTEAFF
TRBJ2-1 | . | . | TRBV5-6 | TGTGCCAGCACCTTGGGGCTTAGGGGCACCTACAATGAGCAGTTCTTC | CASTLGLRGTYNEQFF
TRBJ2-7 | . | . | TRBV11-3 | TGTGCCAGCAGCACGAAGGGGGGCGAGCAGTACTTC | CASSTKGGEQYF
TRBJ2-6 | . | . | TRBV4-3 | TGCGCCAGCAGAGGGGTCGAGTGGGTCGGGGCCAACGTCCTGACTTTC | CASRGVEWVGANVLTF
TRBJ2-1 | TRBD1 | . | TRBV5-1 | TGCGCCAGCAGCTTCCGGGACAGGGACAATGAGCAGTTCTTC | CASSFRDRDNEQFF
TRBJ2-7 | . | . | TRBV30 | TGTGCCTGCACTCCCAATTTCAACCCCTACGAGCAGTACTTC | CACTPNFNPYEQYF
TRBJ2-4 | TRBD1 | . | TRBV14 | TGTGCCAGCAGCTTGAGGACAGGACAAAAAAACATTCAGTACTTC | CASSLRTGQKNIQYF
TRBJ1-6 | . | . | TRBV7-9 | TGTGCCAGCAGCTTAGAACCTGATTCACCCCTCCACTTT | CASSLEPDSPLHF
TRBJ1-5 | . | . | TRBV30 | TGTGCCTGGAGTGTACGCGGGACAAGCAATCAGCCCCAGCATTTT | CAWSVRGTSNQPQHF
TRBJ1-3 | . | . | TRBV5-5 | TGTGCCAGCAGCTTAGCTGGTTCTGGAAACACCATATATTTT | CASSLAGSGNTIYF
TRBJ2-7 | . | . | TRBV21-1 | TGTGCCAGCAGCAATGGGTGGGCGGTTTCGTCCTACGAGCAGTACTTC | CASSNGWAVSSYEQYF
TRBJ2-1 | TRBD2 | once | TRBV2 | TGTGCCAGCAGTGATGTAGCGGGGCCATGGCAGTTCTTC | CASSDVAGPWQFF
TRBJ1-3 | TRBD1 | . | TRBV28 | TGTGCCAGCAGCCCCCGGGACAGACGTCCCGGCACCATATATTTT | CASSPRDRRPGTIYF
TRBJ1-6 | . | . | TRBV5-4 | TGTGCCAGCACCAGTGGCGTGGGGAGCTCCTATAATTCACCCCTCCACTTT | CASTSGVGSSYNSPLHF
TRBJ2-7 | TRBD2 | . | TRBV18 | TGTGCCAGCTCACCTAGCGGGAGGACCTACGAGCAGTACTTC | CASSPSGRTYEQYF
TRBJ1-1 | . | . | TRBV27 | TGTGCCAGCAGTTTTTTCGCAGGGGCGAACACTGAAGCTTTCTTT | CASSFFAGANTEAFF
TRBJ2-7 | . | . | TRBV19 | TGTGCCAGTACGGGGACCTACCCCTACGAGCAGTACTTC | CASTGTYPYEQYF
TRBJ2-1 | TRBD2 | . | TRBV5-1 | TGCGCCAGCAGAAGACTAGCGGGGCACAATGAGCAGTTCTTC | CASRRLAGHNEQFF
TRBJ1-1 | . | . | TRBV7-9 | TGTGCCAGCAGCCGGACAAATACGAACACTGAAGCTTTCTTT | CASSRTNTNTEAFF
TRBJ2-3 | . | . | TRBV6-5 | TGTGCCAGCCAAACAGACTCCCTCGATACGCAGTATTTT | CASQTDSLDTQYF
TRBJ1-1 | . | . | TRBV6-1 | TGTGCCAGCAAACCCATTCGGGGCACTGAAGCTTTCTTT | CASKPIRGTEAFF
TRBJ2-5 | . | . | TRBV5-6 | TGTGCCAGCAGCTTTCCCCGGCGAGGCGCTGGGGAGACCCAGTACTTC | CASSFPRRGAGETQYF
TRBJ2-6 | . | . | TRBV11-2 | TGTGCCAGCAGCCGGGGGGCATCTGGGGCCAACGTCCTGACTTTC | CASSRGASGANVLTF
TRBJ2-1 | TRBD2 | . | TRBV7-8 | TGTGCCAGCAGCTTAGTAGGACTAGCGGGATCTGGCAATGAGCAGTTCTTC | CASSLVGLAGSGNEQFF
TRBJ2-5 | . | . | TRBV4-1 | TGCGCCAGCAGCCAGAAACGAGGTGGAACGGGGGGCGCGGAGACCCAGTACTTC | CASSQKRGGTGGAETQYF
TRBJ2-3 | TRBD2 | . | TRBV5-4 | TGTGCCAGCAGCTTGGCCCGCGGGAGGGCCGTAAATACGCAGTATTTT | CASSLARGRAVNTQYF
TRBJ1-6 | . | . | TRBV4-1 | TGCGCCAGCAGCCAAGAAGGGATCGGCTCACCCCTCCACTTT | CASSQEGIGSPLHF
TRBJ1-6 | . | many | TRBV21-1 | TGTGCCACTGAGGTATCGGACAACGGTAATTCACCCCTCCACTTT | CATEVSDNGNSPLHF
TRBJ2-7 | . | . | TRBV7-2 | TGTGCCAGCAGCTTAGCGAGGAGGGACGAGCAGTACTTC | CASSLARRDEQYF
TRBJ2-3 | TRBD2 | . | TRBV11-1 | TGTGCCAGCAGCTTCTTAGCGGGAGAAGATACGCAGTATTTT | CASSFLAGEDTQYF
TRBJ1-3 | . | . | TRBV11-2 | TGTGCCAGCAGCCTCCTGAGGGGTTCTGGAAACACCATATATTTT | CASSLLRGSGNTIYF
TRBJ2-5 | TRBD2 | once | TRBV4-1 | TGCGCCAGCAGCCAAACCCAGGGAGGGGTATTGGAGACCCAGTACTTC | CASSQTQGGVLETQYF